Here is one T cell receptor (beta chain) with its context. This CDR3 contains 16 residues. With 1 base removed from V and 3 bases from J, the gap between germline ends came to 19 bases. Per germline, CDR1 DFQATT and CDR2 SNEGSKA (reference sequence). These data come from a study of response to subunit inactivated influenza vaccine. MiXCR, applied by TCRdb to the RT-PCR reads, yields one record per CDR3 protein. The sample contains a few hundred thousand distinct CDR3 sequences, about 15% of which appear only once. This TCR was recovered from a man over 45 who received an inactivated influenza vaccine. Sequences were derived from PBMCs from blood, sampled 11 to 12 days after vaccination. This chain connects TRBV20-1 to TRBJ2-7; D may be TRBD1 (7 bases). CDR3 nucleotides: TGCAGTGCTAGAGTCCTGGTGGCAGGGGGGCTCTACGAGCAGTACTTC. Translating gives CSARVLVAGGLYEQYF.